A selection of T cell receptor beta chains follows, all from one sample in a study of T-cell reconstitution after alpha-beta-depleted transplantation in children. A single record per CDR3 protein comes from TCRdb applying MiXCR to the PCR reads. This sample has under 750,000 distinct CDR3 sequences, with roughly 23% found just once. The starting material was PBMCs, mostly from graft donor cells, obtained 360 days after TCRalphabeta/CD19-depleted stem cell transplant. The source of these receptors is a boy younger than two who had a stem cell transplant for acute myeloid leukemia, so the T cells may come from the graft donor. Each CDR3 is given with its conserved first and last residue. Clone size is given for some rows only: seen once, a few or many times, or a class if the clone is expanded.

CASIKEDGGETQYF,NA,TRBV28
CASSQVLLPGQLYF,NA,TRBV14
CASRKAAGNTIYF,once,TRBV12-3/TRBV12-4
CAMTTGGSTEAFF,NA,TRBV15
CASSVPQRGNEKLFF,few,TRBV6-1
CSARDPRQQETQYF,few,TRBV20-1
CASSFPGILYGNIQYF,many,TRBV12-3/TRBV12-4
CSVEWGSSYNEQFF,many,TRBV29-1
CATSDLEQTNTGELFF,NA,TRBV24-1
CASRAGGTSTDTQYF,NA,TRBV10-2
CASRSKDGDSNQPQHF,NA,TRBV6-1
CASSAVLPKAGANVLTF,NA,TRBV7-9
CASSLGAYSGANVLTF,many,TRBV5-1
CASSDPRDREYGITDTQYF,many,TRBV21-1
CASSLWERKGYTF,NA,TRBV11-2
CASNGGRDNEQFF,NA,TRBV7-9
CASSGTLSTDTQYF,many,TRBV2
CSVTLHYSGFSAGYEQYF,NA,TRBV29-1
CASSPEVAVNTEAFF,NA,TRBV5-1
CASRTGQYNEKLFF,NA,TRBV6-1
CSVVVAPSQETQYF,NA,TRBV29-1
CSASTPTGTNNEQFF,few,TRBV20-1
CASSKKRSNTEAFF,NA,TRBV7-8
CRVHEGRDTQYF,many,TRBV20-1
CASSFGAAKLSNEQFF,NA,TRBV5-1
CASSQGGARLAKNIQYF,NA,TRBV4-1
CASSSEGQVNTEAFF,many,TRBV6-2/TRBV6-3
CASSTQGAAEQFF,many,TRBV12-3/TRBV12-4
CASRRQDYEQYF,NA,TRBV5-1
CSARGQGRETQYF,many,TRBV20-1
CASRSSRVTEAFF,few,TRBV6-1
CSAAKGETTTNEKLFF,few,TRBV20-1
CASSSLDSYGYTF,many,TRBV12-3/TRBV12-4
CASGPRASSYNEQFF,many,TRBV7-9
CSAREDNQPQHF,NA,TRBV20-1
CASSWTHDTQYF,many,TRBV6-2/TRBV6-3
CATSLGTEAFF,many,TRBV15
CATEDTEGTDTQYF,many,TRBV10-3
CASGIAGDNEQFF,many,TRBV12-3/TRBV12-4
CSASPQQGTIYNEQFF,many,TRBV20-1